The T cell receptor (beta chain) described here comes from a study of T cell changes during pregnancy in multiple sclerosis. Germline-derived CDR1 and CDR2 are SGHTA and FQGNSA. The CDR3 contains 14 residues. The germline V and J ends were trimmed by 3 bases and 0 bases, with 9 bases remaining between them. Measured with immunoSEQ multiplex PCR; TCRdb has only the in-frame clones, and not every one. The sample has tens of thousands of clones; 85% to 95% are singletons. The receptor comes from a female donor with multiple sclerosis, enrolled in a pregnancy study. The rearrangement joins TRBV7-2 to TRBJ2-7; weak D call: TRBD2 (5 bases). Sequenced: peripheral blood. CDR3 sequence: CASSFPSLSYEQYF. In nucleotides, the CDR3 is TGTGCCAGCAGCTTCCCTAGCCTCTCCTACGAGCAGTACTTC. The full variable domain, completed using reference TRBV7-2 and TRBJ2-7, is GAGVSQSPSNKVTEKGKDVELRCDPISGHTALYWYRQSLGQGLEFLIYFQGNSAPDKSGLPSDRFSAERTGGSVSTLTIQRTQQEDSAVYLCASSFPSLSYEQYFGPGTRLTVT.